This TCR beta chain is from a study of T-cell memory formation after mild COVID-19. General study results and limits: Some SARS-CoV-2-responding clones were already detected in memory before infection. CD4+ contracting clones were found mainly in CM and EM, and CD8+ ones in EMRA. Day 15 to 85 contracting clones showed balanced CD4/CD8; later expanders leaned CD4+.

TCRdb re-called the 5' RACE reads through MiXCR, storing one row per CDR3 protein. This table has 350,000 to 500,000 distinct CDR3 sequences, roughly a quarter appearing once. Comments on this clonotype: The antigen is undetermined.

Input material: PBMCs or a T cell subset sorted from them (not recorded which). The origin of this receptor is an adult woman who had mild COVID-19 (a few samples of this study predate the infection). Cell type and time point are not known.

CDR3 DNA: TGCGCCAGCAGCTTGGGGGACAAAAGCACAGATACGCAGTATTTT. Protein sequence: CASSLGDKSTDTQYF. This chain connects TRBV5-1 to TRBJ2-3, with D possibly matching TRBD1 (6 bases). The V gene lost 0 bases and the J gene lost 0 bases, with 8 bases spanning the gap. The CDR3 is 15 amino acids. CDR1 and CDR2 from the germline V gene are SGHRS and YFSETQ. The entire variable domain, with the rest obtained from reference TRBV5-1 and TRBJ2-3, is as follows: KAGVTQTPRYLIKTRGQQVTLSCSPISGHRSVSWYQQTPGQGLQFLFEYFSETQRNKGNFPGRFSGRQFSNSRSEMNVSTLELGDSALYLCASSLGDKSTDTQYFGPGTRLTVL.